This T cell receptor (beta chain) was profiled in a study of CD8 T cells in Susac syndrome (dated 2019 in TCRdb). For context, the study as a whole: The study used repertoire sequencing to test whether antigen drove CD8+ T cell activation and differentiation in Susac syndrome. Clonality of the CD8+ T cell repertoire was compared between roughly twelve healthy donors, approximately 14 Susac syndrome patients and under 16 multiple sclerosis patients. The research as a whole found: The study acknowledged that relatively few individuals were included in the TCR sequencing and HLA analysis.

CDR1 and CDR2, looked up from the germline V gene, are MDHEN and SYDVKM. V sheds 4 bases and J sheds 5 bases, leaving 14 bases between their ends. Counted from cysteine to phenylalanine, this CDR3 has 14 amino acids. Just the 42-base CDR3 DNA is kept, in frame starting at base 1. Peripheral blood CD8+ and CD4+ T cells from healthy donors, Susac syndrome patients and multiple sclerosis patients were profiled by high-throughput TCR beta sequencing. Treatment-naive patients with stable or active relapsing-remitting disease fulfilling revised McDonald criteria were used as multiple sclerosis controls. Bulk CD8+ and CD4+ T cells were purified magnetically by negative isolation, whereas CD8+ TEMRA cells were enriched by FACS. Blood was collected in EDTA tubes and processed within 24 hours, with PBMCs isolated through density gradient centrifugation. PBMCs intended for TCR sequencing were cryopreserved in liquid nitrogen and were subsequently thawed in a 37 degrees C water bath. The sorted or isolated CD4+, CD8+ and CD8+ TEMRA cells reached a purity of at least 90%.

RNA was extracted with the RNeasy kit and about 0.5 to 1 ug was reverse transcribed using random hexamers. TCR beta CDR3 regions were amplified with the immunoSEQ multiplex PCR assay covering 54 Vbeta and 13 Jbeta segments. To correct PCR amplification bias, a synthetic template baseline was used for both primer optimization and computational correction. The study's processing was this. Reads were annotated to V, D and J genes according to IMGT and were analyzed with immunoSEQ Analyzer, with only productive sequences retained. To calculate clonality, Shannon entropy was normalized by log2 of the number of productive unique sequences and then subtracted from one. For each patient and control, public and private clones were evaluated within the 100 most prevalent clones. Clones were defined as Susac-specific if absent from the healthy and MS cohorts, from 900 to 1,300 published viral clones and from other ImmuneACCESS disease sequences. TCRdb reprocessing: public reads trimmed at Q25 with fastp, clones called with MiXCR, in-frame beta chains kept. CDR3 protein sequences are deduplicated, and each keeps its most common genes and DNA. The V and J calls reflect TCRdb's pipeline rather than the authors' work. The sample profile shows roughly 140,000 distinct CDR3 sequences; 94% of them were found once. The ten largest clones take up 0.2% to 0.25% of the sample.

Details on this clonotype: It has no known antigen specificity. The input lacks base qualities; no much larger clone sits a single base away.

This chain is built from TRBV28 and TRBJ2-5, with the D segment possibly TRBD1 or TRBD2, each aligning over 5 bases. This clonotype was obtained from a human donor with multiple sclerosis. The specimen sequenced was CD8+ T cells from PBMCs. The CDR3 here reads CASSSRIGTETQYF. The DNA sequence is TGTGCCAGCAGTTCTCGGATTGGGACGGAGACCCAGTACTTC.